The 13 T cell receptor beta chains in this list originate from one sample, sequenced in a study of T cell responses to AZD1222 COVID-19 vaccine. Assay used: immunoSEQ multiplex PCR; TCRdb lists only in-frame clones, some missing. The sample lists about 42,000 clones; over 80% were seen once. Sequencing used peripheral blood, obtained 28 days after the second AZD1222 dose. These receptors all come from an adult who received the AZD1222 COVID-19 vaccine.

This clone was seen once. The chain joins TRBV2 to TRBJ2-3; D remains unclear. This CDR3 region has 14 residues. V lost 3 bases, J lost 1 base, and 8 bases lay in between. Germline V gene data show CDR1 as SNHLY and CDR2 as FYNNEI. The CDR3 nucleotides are TGTGCCAGCAGTGACCCTAGTGGCACAGATACGCAGTATTTT. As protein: CASSDPSGTDTQYF.

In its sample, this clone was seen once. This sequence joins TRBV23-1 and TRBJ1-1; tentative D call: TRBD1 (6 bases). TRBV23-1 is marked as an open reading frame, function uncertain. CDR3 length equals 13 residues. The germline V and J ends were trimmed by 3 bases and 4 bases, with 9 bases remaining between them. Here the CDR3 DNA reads TGCGCCAGCAGTCATGGAGGGGGCACTGAAGCTTTCTTT. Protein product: CASSHGGGTEAFF.

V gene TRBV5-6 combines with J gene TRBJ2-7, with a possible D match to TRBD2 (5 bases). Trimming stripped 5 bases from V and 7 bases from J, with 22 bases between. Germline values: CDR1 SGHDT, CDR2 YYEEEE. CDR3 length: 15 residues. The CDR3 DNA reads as TGTGCCAGCAGGCTCCGTTCGTCATTCGAGGGAGAGCAGTACTTC. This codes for CASRLRSSFEGEQYF.

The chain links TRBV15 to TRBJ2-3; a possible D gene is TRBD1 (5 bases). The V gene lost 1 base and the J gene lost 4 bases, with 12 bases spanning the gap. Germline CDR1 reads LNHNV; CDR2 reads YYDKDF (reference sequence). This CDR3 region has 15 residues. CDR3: CATSRGQGGADTQYF. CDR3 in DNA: TGTGCCACCAGCAGAGGGCAGGGCGGCGCAGATACGCAGTATTTT.

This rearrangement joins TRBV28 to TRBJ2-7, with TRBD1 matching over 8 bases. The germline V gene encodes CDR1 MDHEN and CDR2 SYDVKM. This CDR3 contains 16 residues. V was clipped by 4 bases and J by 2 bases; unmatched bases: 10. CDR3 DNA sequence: TGTGCCAGCAGTTCCTTCGGAGGCAGGGGGCCCTACGAGCAGTACTTC. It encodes CASSSFGGRGPYEQYF.

The CDR3 is CASSRGHSYEQYF. The CDR3 DNA reads TGTGCCAGCAGCAGAGGTCACTCCTACGAGCAGTACTTC. The gene calls are TRBV12-3 or TRBV12-4 and TRBJ2-7, with D unclear. The CDR3 length is 13 residues. V gave up 6 bases and J gave up 0 bases, with 9 bases separating them.

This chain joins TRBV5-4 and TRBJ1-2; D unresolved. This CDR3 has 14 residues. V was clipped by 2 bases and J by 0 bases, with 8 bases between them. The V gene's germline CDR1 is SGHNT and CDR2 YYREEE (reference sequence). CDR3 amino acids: CASSFSGANYGYTF. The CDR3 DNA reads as TGTGCCAGCAGCTTCTCTGGGGCTAACTATGGCTACACCTTC.

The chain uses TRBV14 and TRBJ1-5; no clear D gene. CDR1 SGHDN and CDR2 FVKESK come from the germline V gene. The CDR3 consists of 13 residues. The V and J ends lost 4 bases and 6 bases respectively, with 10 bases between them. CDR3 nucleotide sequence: TGTGCCAGCAGCCTCACCTCGGGTCAGCCCCAGCATTTT. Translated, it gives CASSLTSGQPQHF.

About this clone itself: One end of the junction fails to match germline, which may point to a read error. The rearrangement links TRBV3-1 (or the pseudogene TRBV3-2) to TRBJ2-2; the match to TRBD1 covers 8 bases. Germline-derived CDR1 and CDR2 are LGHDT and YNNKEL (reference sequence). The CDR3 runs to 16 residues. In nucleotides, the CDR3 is TGTGCCAGCAACCAACCAGGGGGCTTTAGCACCGGGGAGCTGTTTTTT. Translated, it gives CASNQPGGFSTGELFF.

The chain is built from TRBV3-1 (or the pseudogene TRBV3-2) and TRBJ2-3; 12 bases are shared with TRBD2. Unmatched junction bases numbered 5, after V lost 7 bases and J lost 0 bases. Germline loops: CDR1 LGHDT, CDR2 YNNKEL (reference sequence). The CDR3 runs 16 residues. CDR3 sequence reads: CASTRTSGKSTDTQYF. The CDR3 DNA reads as TGTGCCAGCACGAGGACTAGCGGGAAAAGCACAGATACGCAGTATTTT.

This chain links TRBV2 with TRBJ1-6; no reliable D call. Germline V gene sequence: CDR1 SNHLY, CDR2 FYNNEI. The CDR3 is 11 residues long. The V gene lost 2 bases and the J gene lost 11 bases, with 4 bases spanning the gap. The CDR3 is CASSETAPLHF. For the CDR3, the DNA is TGTGCCAGCAGTGAAACGGCACCCCTCCACTTT.

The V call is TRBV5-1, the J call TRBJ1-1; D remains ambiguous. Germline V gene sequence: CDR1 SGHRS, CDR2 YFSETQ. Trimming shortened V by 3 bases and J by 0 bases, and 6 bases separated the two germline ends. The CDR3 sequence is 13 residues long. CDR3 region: CASSSSMNTEAFF. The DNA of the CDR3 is TGCGCCAGCAGCTCCTCAATGAACACTGAAGCTTTCTTT.

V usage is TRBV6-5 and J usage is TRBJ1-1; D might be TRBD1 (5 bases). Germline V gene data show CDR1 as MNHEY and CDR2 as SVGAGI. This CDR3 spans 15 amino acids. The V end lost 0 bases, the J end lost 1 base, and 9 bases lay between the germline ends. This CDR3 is CASSYSVDKNTEAFF. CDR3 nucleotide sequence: TGTGCCAGCAGTTACTCGGTGGACAAGAACACTGAAGCTTTCTTT.